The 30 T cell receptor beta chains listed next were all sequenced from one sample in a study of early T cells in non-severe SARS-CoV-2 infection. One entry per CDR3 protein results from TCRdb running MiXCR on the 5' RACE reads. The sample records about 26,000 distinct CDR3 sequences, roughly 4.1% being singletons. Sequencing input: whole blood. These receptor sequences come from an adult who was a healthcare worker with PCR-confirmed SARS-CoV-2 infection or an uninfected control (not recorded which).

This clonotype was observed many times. The CDR3 reads CASSLGSNEQFF. The DNA of the CDR3 is TGTGCCAGCAGCTTAGGAAGCAATGAGCAGTTCTTC. The J gene is TRBJ2-1, the V gene TRBV11-3, with D uncertain. Trimming took off 1 base at V and 6 bases at J, with 4 bases between the two ends. The CDR3 length is 12 residues. Germline CDR1 and CDR2: SGHNT and YENEEA.

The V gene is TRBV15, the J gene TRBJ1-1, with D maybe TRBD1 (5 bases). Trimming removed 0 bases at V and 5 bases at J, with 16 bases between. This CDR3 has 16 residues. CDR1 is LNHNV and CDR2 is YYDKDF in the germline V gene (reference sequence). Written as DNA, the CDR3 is TGTGCCACCAGCAGAGATCTCGTCGGGGCAGGGACTGAAGCTTTCTTT. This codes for CATSRDLVGAGTEAFF.

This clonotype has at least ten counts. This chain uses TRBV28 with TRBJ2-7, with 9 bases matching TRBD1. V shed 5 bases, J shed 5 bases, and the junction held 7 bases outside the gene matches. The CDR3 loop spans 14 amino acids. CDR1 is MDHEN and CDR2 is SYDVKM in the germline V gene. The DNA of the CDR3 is TGTGCCAGCAGTGCTGGGGACAGGGCCCACGAGCAGTACTTC. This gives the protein CASSAGDRAHEQYF.

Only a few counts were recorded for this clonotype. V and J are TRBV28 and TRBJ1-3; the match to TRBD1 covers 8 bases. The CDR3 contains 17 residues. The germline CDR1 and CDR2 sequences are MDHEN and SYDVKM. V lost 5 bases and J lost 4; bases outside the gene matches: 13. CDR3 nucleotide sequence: TGTGCCAGCAGTCCCCACAGGGGACAGGCGAGGGGAAACACCATATATTTT. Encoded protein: CASSPHRGQARGNTIYF.

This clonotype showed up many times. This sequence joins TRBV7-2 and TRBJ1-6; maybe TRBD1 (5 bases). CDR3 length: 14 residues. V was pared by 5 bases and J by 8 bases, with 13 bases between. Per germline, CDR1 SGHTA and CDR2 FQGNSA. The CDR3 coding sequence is TGTGCCAGCAGCCAGACAGACAGCTATTCACCCCTCCACTTT. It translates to CASSQTDSYSPLHF.

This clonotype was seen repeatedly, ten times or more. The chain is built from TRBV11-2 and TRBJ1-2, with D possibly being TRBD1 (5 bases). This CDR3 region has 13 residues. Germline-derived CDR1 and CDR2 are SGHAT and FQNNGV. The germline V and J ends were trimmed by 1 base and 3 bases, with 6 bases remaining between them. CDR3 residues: CASSLVGDYGYTF. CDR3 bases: TGTGCCAGCAGCTTAGTGGGGGACTATGGCTACACCTTC.

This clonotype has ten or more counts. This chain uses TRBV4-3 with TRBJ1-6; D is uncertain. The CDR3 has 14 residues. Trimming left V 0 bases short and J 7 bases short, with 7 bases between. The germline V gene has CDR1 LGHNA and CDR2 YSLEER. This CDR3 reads CASSQDSRNSPLHF. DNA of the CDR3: TGCGCCAGCAGCCAAGACAGCAGAAATTCACCCCTCCACTTT.

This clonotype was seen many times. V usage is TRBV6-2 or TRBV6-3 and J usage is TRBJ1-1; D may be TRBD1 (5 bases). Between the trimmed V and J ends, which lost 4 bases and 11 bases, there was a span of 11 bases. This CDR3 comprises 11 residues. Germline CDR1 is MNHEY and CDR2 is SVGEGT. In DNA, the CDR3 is TGTGCCAGCAGTTGGAGAGGGGCGGCTTTCTTT. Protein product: CASSWRGAAFF.

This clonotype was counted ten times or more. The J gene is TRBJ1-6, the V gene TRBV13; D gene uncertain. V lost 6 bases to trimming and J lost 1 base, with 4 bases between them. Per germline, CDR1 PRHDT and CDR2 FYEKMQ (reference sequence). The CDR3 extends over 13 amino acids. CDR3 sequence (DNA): TGTGCCAGCAGTGGGTCCTATAATTCACCCCTCCACTTT. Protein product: CASSGSYNSPLHF.

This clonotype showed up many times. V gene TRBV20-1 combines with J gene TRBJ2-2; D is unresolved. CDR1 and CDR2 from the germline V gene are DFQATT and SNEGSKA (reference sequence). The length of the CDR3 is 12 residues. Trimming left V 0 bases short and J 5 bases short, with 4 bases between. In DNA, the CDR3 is TGCAGTGCTAGAGACTTAACCGGGGAGCTGTTTTTT. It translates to CSARDLTGELFF.

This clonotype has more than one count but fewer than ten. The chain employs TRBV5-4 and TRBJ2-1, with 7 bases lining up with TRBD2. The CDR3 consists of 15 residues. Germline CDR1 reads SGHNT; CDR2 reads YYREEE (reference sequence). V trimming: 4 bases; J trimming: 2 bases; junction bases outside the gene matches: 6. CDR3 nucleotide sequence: TGTGCCAGCAGCCTGGGGGGGGTGCCCTACAATGAGCAGTTCTTC. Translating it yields CASSLGGVPYNEQFF.

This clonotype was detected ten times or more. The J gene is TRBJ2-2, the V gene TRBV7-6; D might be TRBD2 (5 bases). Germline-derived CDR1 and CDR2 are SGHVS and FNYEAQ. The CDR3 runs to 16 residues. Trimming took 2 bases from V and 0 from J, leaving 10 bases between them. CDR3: CASSLSADPNTGELFF. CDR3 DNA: TGTGCCAGCAGCTTATCAGCGGATCCGAACACCGGGGAGCTGTTTTTT.

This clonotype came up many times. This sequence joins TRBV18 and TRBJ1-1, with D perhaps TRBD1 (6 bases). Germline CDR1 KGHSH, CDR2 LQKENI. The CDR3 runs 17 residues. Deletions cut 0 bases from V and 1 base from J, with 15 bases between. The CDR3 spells CASSPPAGARRNTEAFF. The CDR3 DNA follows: TGTGCCAGCTCACCACCAGCGGGGGCGAGACGGAACACTGAAGCTTTCTTT.

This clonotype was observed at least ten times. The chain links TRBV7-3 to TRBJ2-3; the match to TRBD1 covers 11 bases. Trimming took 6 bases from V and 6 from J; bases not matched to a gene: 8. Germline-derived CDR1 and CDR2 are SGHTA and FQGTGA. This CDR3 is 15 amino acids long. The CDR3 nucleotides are TGTGCCAGCAGAAAAGGACAGGGGGCGTCCGATACGCAGTATTTT. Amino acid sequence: CASRKGQGASDTQYF.

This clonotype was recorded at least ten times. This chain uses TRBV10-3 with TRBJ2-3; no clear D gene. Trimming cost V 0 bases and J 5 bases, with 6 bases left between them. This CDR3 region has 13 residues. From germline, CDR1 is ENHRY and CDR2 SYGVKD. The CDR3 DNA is TGTGCCATCAGTGAGTCGGGAATAGATACGCAGTATTTT. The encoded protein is CAISESGIDTQYF.

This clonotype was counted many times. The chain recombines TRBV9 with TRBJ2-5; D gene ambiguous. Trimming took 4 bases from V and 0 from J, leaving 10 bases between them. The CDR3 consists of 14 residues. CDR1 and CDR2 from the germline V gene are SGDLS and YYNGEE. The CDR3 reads CASSPGLYQETQYF. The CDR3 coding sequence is TGTGCCAGCAGCCCCGGGCTCTACCAAGAGACCCAGTACTTC.

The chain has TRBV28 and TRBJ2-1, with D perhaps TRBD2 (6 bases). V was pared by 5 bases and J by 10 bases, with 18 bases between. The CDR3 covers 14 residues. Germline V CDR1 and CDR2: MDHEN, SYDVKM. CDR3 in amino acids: CASSPSPSGREQFF. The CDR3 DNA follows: TGTGCCAGCAGTCCCTCCCCGAGCGGGCGGGAGCAGTTCTTC.

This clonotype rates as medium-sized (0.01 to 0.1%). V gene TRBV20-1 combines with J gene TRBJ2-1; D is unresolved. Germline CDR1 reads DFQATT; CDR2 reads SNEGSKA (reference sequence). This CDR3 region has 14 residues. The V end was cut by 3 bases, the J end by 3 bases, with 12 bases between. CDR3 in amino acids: CSASRQPYYNEQFF. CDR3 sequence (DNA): TGCAGTGCTAGTCGTCAGCCTTACTACAATGAGCAGTTCTTC.

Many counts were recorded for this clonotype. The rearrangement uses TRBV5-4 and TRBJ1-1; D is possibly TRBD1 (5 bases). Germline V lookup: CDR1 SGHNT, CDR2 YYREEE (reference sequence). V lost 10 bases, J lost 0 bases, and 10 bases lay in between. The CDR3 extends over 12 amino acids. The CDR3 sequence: CAAGGMNTEAFF. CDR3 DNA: TGTGCCGCGGGGGGAATGAACACTGAAGCTTTCTTT.

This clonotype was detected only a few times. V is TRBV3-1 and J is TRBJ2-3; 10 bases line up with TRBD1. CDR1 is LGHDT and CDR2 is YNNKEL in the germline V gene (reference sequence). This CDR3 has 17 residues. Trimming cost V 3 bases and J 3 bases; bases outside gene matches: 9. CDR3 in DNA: TGTGCCAGCAGCCAGCAAATGACGGGACAGGGGACAGATACGCAGTATTTT. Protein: CASSQQMTGQGTDTQYF.

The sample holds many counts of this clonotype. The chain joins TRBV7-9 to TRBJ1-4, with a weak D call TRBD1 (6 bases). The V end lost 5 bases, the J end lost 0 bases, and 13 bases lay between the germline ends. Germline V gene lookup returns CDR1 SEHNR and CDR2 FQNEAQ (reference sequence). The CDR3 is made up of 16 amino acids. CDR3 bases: TGTGCCAGCAGCCCGACAGGCTTTGCAACTAATGAAAAACTGTTTTTT. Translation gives CASSPTGFATNEKLFF.

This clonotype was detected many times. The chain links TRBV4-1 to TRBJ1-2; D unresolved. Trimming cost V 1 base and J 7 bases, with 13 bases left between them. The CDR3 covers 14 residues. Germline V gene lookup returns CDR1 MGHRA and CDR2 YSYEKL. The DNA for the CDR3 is TGCGCCAGCAGCCAAGGTCTTGTACCCAGTGGCTACACCTTC. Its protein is CASSQGLVPSGYTF.

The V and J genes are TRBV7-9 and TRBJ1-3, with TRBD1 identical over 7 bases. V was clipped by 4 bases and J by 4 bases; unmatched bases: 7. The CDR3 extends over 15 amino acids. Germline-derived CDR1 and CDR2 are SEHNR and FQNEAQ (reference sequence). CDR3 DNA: TGTGCCAGCAGCTCGCCGACAGGGAGAGGAAACACCATATATTTT. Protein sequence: CASSSPTGRGNTIYF.

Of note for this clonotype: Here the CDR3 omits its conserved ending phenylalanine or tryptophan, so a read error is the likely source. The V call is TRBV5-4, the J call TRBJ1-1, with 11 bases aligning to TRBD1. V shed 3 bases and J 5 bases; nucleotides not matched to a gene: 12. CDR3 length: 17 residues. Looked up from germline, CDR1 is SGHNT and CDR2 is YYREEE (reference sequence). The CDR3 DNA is TGTGCCAGCAGCTCACTCGGCGGACAGGGGGCAAAAACTGAAGCTTTCCTT. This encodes CASSSLGGQGAKTEAFL.

CDR3 nucleotides: TGTGCCAGCAGTTACTCGATACAGGGCCCCTACAATGAGCAGTTCTTC. The encoded protein is CASSYSIQGPYNEQFF. V gene TRBV6-2 or TRBV6-3 combines with J gene TRBJ2-1; tentative D call: TRBD1 (6 bases). Trimming cost V 0 bases and J 2 bases, with 11 bases left between them. CDR1 is MNHEY and CDR2 is SVGEGT in the germline V gene. The CDR3 contains 16 residues.

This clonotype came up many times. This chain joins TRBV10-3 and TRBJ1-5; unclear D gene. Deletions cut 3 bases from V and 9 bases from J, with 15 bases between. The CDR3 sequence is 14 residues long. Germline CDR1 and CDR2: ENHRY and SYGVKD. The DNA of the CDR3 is TGTGCCATCAGTGACGGTAGCCGGCGGGGGCCCCAGCATTTT. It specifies CAISDGSRRGPQHF.

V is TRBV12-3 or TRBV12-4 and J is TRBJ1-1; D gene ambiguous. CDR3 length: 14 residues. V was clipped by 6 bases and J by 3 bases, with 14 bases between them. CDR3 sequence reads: CASSRRDSYTEAFF. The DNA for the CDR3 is TGTGCCAGCAGCCGCAGAGATTCGTACACTGAAGCTTTCTTT.

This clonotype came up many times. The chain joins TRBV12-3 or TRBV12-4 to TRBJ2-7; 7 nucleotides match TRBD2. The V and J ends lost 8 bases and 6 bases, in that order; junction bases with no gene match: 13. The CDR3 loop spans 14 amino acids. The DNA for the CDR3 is TGTGCCAGCTCCGGCAGGGAGGGACGGATCGAGCAGTACTTC. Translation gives CASSGREGRIEQYF.

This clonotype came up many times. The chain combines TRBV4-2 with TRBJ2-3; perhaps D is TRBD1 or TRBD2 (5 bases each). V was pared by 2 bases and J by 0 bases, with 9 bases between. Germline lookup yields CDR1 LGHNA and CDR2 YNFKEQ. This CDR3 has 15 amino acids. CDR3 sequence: CASSQSGASTDTQYF. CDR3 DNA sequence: TGTGCCAGCAGCCAATCCGGGGCTAGCACAGATACGCAGTATTTT.

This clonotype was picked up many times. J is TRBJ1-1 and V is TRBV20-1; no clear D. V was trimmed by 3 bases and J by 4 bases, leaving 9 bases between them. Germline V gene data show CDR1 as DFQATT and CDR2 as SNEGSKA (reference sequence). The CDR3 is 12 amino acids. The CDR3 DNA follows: TGCAGTGCTAGTTGGTCTGGCACTGAAGCTTTCTTT. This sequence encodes CSASWSGTEAFF.